This T cell receptor (beta chain) was recovered during a study of radiotherapy plus CTLA-4 blockade in lung cancer. About the research overall: With roughly a third of patients having disease control, objective responses were seen in under 20%. Findings and limits, study-wide: Alongside interferon-beta, early blood T cell clone dynamics were reportedly the best predictor of response. In blood, tumor-derived TCR clones expanded after radiotherapy plus ipilimumab.

Trimming removed 3 bases from V and 6 bases from J; junction bases left unmatched: 7. The CDR3 covers 13 residues. Germline values: CDR1 SQVTM, CDR2 ANQGSEA. TCRdb's copy holds only in-frame clones and misses some; the assay was immunoSEQ multiplex PCR. The data contain some 100,000 clones, approximately 84% of them singletons. As regards this clone: Its target is not known.

Focal radiation and CTLA-4 blockade (ipilimumab) were tested in chemo-refractory metastatic non-small-cell lung cancer patients. The sequence derives from a human donor with non-small cell lung cancer who had a partial response to radiotherapy plus ipilimumab. Here the sequenced sample was peripheral blood, taken from a patient treated with radiotherapy plus ipilimumab. The chain employs TRBV29-1 and TRBJ1-2; 7 bases agree with TRBD1. Here the CDR3 DNA reads TGCAGCGTTGAGAGGGAGACAGGGAATGGCTACACCTTC. Encoded protein: CSVERETGNGYTF.